This T cell receptor beta chain came from a study of blood T cell repertoires in COVID-19. Overall study context: Samples came from the United States, Italy and Spain, spanning acute and convalescent COVID-19. In each case, the material was cDNA or gDNA derived from T cells, B-cell-depleted T cells, or PBMCs.

The CDR3 spans 11 residues. Germline V gives CDR1 SGHTA, CDR2 FQGNSA. The V gene lost 5 bases and the J gene lost 4 bases, with 6 bases spanning the gap. In the original processing: Nucleated cell counts were estimated from reference gene primer amplification. Sequenced by immunoSEQ multiplex PCR; TCRdb stores in-frame clones only, minus some. V, J and clone size are those of that table, while D and trimming were read from the DNA. The table includes some 51,000 clones, approximately 90% detected once. The sequence was collected from a man over 45 with acute or convalescent COVID-19. The sequenced sample consisted of peripheral blood. The chain joins TRBV7-2 to TRBJ2-7; D unresolved. In nucleotides, the CDR3 is TGTGCCAGCAGCGAGAAATACGAGCAGTACTTC. Translation: CASSEKYEQYF.